This T cell receptor (beta chain) was captured by sequencing in a study of T cells in localized non-small cell lung cancer. Study outcomes and limitations: Higher T cell density in the blood was associated with longer overall survival, whereas higher adjacent-lung clonality associated with shorter survival. Investigators sequenced only a single tumor region, leaving heterogeneity possible.

Comment on this clone: As yet, its antigen is unknown.

CDR3 length: 13 residues. Trimming took 3 bases from V and 0 from J, leaving 6 bases between them. CDR1 MDHEN and CDR2 SYDVKM come from the germline V gene. Assay used: immunoSEQ multiplex PCR; TCRdb lists only in-frame clones, some missing. The profile shows some 26,000 clones, around 90% of them singletons. The sequence was collected from a woman between 18 and 55 years old with stage I lung adenocarcinoma. The rearrangement joins TRBV28 to TRBJ2-7, with D possibly being TRBD2 (6 bases). Here the sequenced sample was peripheral blood, taken before any cancer treatment. The CDR3 sequence is CASSFGSSYEQYF. DNA of the CDR3: TGTGCCAGCAGTTTCGGGAGCTCCTACGAGCAGTACTTC.